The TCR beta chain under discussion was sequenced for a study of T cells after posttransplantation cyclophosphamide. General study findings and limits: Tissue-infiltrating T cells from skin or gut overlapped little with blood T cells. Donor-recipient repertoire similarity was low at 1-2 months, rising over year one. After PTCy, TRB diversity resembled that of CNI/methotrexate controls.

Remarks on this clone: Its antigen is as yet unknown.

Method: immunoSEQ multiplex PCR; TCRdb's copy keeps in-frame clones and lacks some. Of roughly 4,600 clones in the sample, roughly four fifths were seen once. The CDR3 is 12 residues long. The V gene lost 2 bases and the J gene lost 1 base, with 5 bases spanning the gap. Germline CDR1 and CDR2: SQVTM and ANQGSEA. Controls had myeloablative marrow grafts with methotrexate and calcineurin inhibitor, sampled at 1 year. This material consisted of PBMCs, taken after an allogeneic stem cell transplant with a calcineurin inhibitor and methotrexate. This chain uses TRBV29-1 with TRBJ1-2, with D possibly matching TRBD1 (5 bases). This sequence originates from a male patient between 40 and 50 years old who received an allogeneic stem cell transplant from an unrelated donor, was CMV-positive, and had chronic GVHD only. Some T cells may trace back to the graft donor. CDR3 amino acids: CSVEQGNYGYTF. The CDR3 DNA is TGCAGCGTTGAACAGGGTAACTATGGCTACACCTTC.